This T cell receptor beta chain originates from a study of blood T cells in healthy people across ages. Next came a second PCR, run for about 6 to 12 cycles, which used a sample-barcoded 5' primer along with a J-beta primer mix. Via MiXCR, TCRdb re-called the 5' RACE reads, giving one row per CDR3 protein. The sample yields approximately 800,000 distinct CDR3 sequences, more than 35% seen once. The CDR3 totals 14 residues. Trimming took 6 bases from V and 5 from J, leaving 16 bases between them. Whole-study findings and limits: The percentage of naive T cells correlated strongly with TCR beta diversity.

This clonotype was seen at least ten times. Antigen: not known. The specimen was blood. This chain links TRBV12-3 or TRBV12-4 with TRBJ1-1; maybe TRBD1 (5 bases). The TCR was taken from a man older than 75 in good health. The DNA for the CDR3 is TGTGCCAGCAGGCGAAGCGGGGGGTTGACTGAAGCTTTCTTT. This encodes CASRRSGGLTEAFF.